Each of the 25 T cell receptor beta chains below was sequenced from the same sample in a study of blood T cell repertoires in COVID-19. Assay used: immunoSEQ multiplex PCR; TCRdb lists only in-frame clones, some missing. The data hold 100,000 or so clones, with 85% observed a single time. What was sequenced was peripheral blood. The receptor set was obtained from a woman in her 70s with active or convalescent COVID-19.

The gene calls are TRBV7-9 and TRBJ2-1, with 9 bases identical to TRBD1. The V segment lost 0 bases and the J segment 7 bases; nucleotides outside the gene matches: 7. Germline V gene data show CDR1 as SEHNR and CDR2 as FQNEAQ (reference sequence). The CDR3 has 16 amino acids. CDR3 region: CASSLAGTGNQNEQFF. The CDR3 DNA follows: TGTGCCAGCAGCTTAGCGGGGACAGGGAATCAGAATGAGCAGTTCTTC.

The chain recombines TRBV2 with TRBJ1-3; D call uncertain. Germline lookup yields CDR1 SNHLY and CDR2 FYNNEI. V lost 7 bases to trimming and J lost 5 bases, with 15 bases between them. This CDR3 spans 14 amino acids. CDR3 region: CASTRERIRNTIYF. DNA of the CDR3: TGTGCCAGCACCCGGGAGCGCATCAGAAACACCATATATTTT.

This CDR3 reads CASSYFGEPNTEAFF. The CDR3, as DNA: TGTGCCAGCAGTTACTTCGGTGAACCGAACACTGAAGCTTTCTTT. The chain couples TRBV6-6 to TRBJ1-1, with unresolved D. The germline gives CDR1 MNHNY, CDR2 SVGAGI (reference sequence). This CDR3 comprises 15 residues. V was shortened by 1 base and J by 1 base, with 10 bases between the two germline ends.

The chain recombines TRBV27 with TRBJ2-5; TRBD1 matches at 8 bases. Germline V gene sequence: CDR1 MNHEY, CDR2 SMNVEV (reference sequence). Unmatched junction bases numbered 2, after V lost 3 bases and J lost 5 bases. The CDR3 has 13 amino acids. The CDR3, as DNA: TGTGCCAGCAGTTTGCGGACAGGGGAGACCCAGTACTTC. It specifies CASSLRTGETQYF.

The chain is built from TRBV4-2 and TRBJ2-7; TRBD2 agrees at 14 bases. The J segment lost 3 bases and the V segment lost 1 base, leaving 8 bases of the junction unmatched. Germline V gene lookup returns CDR1 LGHNA and CDR2 YNFKEQ. The CDR3 runs to 18 residues. CDR3 sequence (DNA): TGTGCCAGCAGCCAAGGGCGACTAGCGGGGGGGACCATCTACGAGCAGTACTTC. It encodes CASSQGRLAGGTIYEQYF.

The chain has TRBV24-1 and TRBJ2-1, with TRBD2 matching 11 bases. Per the germline V gene, CDR1 is KGHDR and CDR2 is SFDVKD. The CDR3 loop spans 17 amino acids. With V trimmed by 3 bases and J by 7 bases, 10 bases remained unmatched. The CDR3 spells CATSDGRTSGYRNEQFF. CDR3 nucleotide sequence: TGTGCCACCAGTGATGGACGGACTAGCGGGTATAGGAATGAGCAGTTCTTC.

This clone appeared a few times. The chain uses TRBV2 and TRBJ1-5; 8 bases are shared with TRBD1. The length of the CDR3 is 13 residues. With 6 bases clipped from V and 7 bases from J, the junction kept 5 bases outside the gene matches. Germline V gene sequence: CDR1 SNHLY, CDR2 FYNNEI. The CDR3, as DNA: TGTGCCAGCAGGGGACAGGTGGGGCAGCCCCAGCATTTT. Translation: CASRGQVGQPQHF.

The genes are TRBV7-9 and TRBJ1-1; D remains unclear. The germline V and J ends were trimmed by 3 bases and 6 bases, with 11 bases remaining between them. The CDR3 consists of 13 residues. Germline lookup yields CDR1 SEHNR and CDR2 FQNEAQ (reference sequence). CDR3 DNA: TGTGCCAGCAGCTTTTGGGCCGACCCTGAAGCTTTCTTT. Its translation: CASSFWADPEAFF.

The V and J genes are TRBV5-1 and TRBJ1-1; tentatively, D is TRBD1 (6 bases). The V gene lost 3 bases and the J gene lost 3 bases, with 12 bases spanning the gap. Per germline, CDR1 SGHRS and CDR2 YFSETQ. The CDR3 has 14 amino acids. CDR3 in DNA: TGCGCCAGCAGCTCACAGGGCGGAGACACTGAAGCTTTCTTT. This sequence encodes CASSSQGGDTEAFF.

This chain uses TRBV19 with TRBJ2-3; 10 nucleotides align to TRBD2. V gave up 1 base and J gave up 6 bases; unmatched junction bases: 7. CDR3 length: 16 residues. Germline V gene sequence: CDR1 LNHDA, CDR2 SQIVND (reference sequence). The CDR3 DNA follows: TGTGCCAGTAGTATAGGTCTAGCGGGAGATTACGATACGCAGTATTTT. This gives the protein CASSIGLAGDYDTQYF.

The chain is built from TRBV12-3 or TRBV12-4 and TRBJ1-2, with 7 bases aligning to TRBD1. With 5 bases clipped from V and 10 bases from J, the junction kept 10 bases outside the gene matches. The CDR3 consists of 13 residues. The CDR3 DNA is TGTGCCAGCAGTGGGGACAGCGGGAGGGACTACACCTTC. It is translated as CASSGDSGRDYTF.

The chain combines TRBV2 with TRBJ2-1; perhaps TRBD1 as D (6 bases). Germline V gives CDR1 SNHLY, CDR2 FYNNEI. Trimming stripped 6 bases from V and 2 bases from J, with 11 bases between. The CDR3 is made up of 14 amino acids. The CDR3 loop is CASSRTVPYNEQFF. CDR3 in DNA: TGTGCCAGCAGCCGGACAGTTCCCTACAATGAGCAGTTCTTC.

The gene calls are TRBV28 and TRBJ1-1; D gene ambiguous. Trimming took 6 bases from V and 1 from J, leaving 12 bases between them. The CDR3 loop spans 14 amino acids. Germline V lookup: CDR1 MDHEN, CDR2 SYDVKM. The CDR3 loop reads CASRPTARNTEAFF. Written as DNA, the CDR3 is TGTGCCAGCAGACCTACCGCAAGGAACACTGAAGCTTTCTTT.

The V and J genes are TRBV9 and TRBJ2-6; no clear D. Trimming pared 2 bases from V and 1 base from J, leaving 4 bases between. The germline V gene has CDR1 SGDLS and CDR2 YYNGEE. This CDR3 region has 14 residues. The CDR3 protein is CASSVMSGANVLTF. CDR3 nucleotide sequence: TGTGCCAGCAGCGTTATGTCTGGGGCCAACGTCCTGACTTTC.

This clone was seen just once. The gene calls are TRBV27 and TRBJ1-6; 7 nucleotides align to TRBD1. Per the germline V gene, CDR1 is MNHEY and CDR2 is SMNVEV (reference sequence). Unmatched junction bases numbered 16, after V lost 7 bases and J lost 7 bases. The length of the CDR3 is 17 residues. CDR3 in amino acids: CASKTTFRQGPNSPLHF. As DNA, the CDR3 is TGTGCCAGCAAAACCACATTTAGACAGGGACCAAATTCACCCCTCCACTTT.

A few counts support this clone. CDR3 region: CASSLYSSYNSPLHF. DNA for the CDR3: TGTGCCAGCAGTTTGTATAGCTCCTATAATTCACCCCTCCACTTT. The chain uses TRBV27 and TRBJ1-6; D uncertain. Trimming took 3 bases from V and 0 from J, leaving 6 bases between them. The CDR3 has 15 amino acids. The germline gives CDR1 MNHEY, CDR2 SMNVEV (reference sequence).

The rearrangement uses TRBV7-9 and TRBJ1-1, with 7 bases matching TRBD1. Per the germline V gene, CDR1 is SEHNR and CDR2 is FQNEAQ (reference sequence). The CDR3 covers 16 residues. J lost 0 bases, V lost 2 bases, and 6 bases had no gene match. The chain's CDR3 is CASSLIRDRVNTEAFF. DNA for the CDR3: TGTGCCAGCAGCTTAATCCGGGACAGAGTGAACACTGAAGCTTTCTTT.

J is TRBJ1-6 and V is TRBV6-5; D unclear. CDR1 MNHEY and CDR2 SVGAGI come from the germline V gene. This CDR3 is 14 amino acids long. V was pared by 8 bases and J by 6 bases, with 14 bases between. The CDR3 DNA is TGTGCCAGCTCTTGGAGTCCGATTAATTCACCCCTCCACTTT. The encoded protein is CASSWSPINSPLHF.

The chain has TRBV30 and TRBJ1-5; tentative D call: TRBD1 (6 bases). Trimming removed 3 bases at V and 6 bases at J, with 9 bases between. The CDR3 spans 12 residues. From germline, CDR1 is GTSNPN and CDR2 SVGIG (reference sequence). CDR3 residues: CAWSTGSQPQHF. The CDR3 DNA reads as TGTGCCTGGAGCACAGGGAGTCAGCCCCAGCATTTT.

The gene calls are TRBV7-2 and TRBJ2-5; TRBD2 is a possible D gene (5 bases). The CDR3 loop spans 13 amino acids. Germline-derived CDR1 and CDR2 are SGHTA and FQGNSA. Trimming stripped 5 bases from V and 5 bases from J, with 12 bases between. CDR3 amino acids: CASSPFGMETQYF. CDR3 coding DNA: TGTGCCAGCAGCCCCTTCGGGATGGAGACCCAGTACTTC.

In this sample, this clone turned up a few times. The rearrangement joins TRBV20-1 to TRBJ1-1; 7 nucleotides agree with TRBD1. The CDR3 runs 11 residues. Trimming at V came to 3 bases and at J to 11 bases, leaving 6 bases not matched to a gene. The germline CDR1 and CDR2 sequences are DFQATT and SNEGSKA (reference sequence). The CDR3 nucleotides are TGCAGTGCTAGGACAGGGCTTTGGGCTTTCTTT. Protein sequence: CSARTGLWAFF.

J is TRBJ2-3 and V is TRBV6-5, with D unclear. Germline-derived CDR1 and CDR2 are MNHEY and SVGAGI. CDR3 size: 13 residues. Trimming removed 7 bases from V and 2 bases from J, with 10 bases in between. CDR3 protein: CASMFTYTDTQYF. In DNA form, the CDR3 reads TGTGCCAGCATGTTCACTTACACAGATACGCAGTATTTT.

This rearrangement joins TRBV30 to TRBJ2-2, with 8 bases fitting TRBD1. The CDR3 covers 14 residues. CDR1 is GTSNPN and CDR2 is SVGIG in the germline V gene (reference sequence). J lost 1 base, V lost 4 bases, and 2 bases had no gene match. CDR3 in DNA: TGTGCCTGGACAGGGGGCGAGAACACCGGGGAGCTGTTTTTT. Its translation: CAWTGGENTGELFF.

This clone was found once. The chain couples TRBV5-4 to TRBJ1-4; D uncertain. Trimming took off 4 bases at V and 13 bases at J, with 29 bases between the two ends. The CDR3 totals 17 residues. In germline, CDR1 is SGHNT, CDR2 YYREEE (reference sequence). The CDR3 coding sequence is TGTGCCAGCAGCCTAGTACCCTACAGCGGGAAAAAGGAGGGACTGTTTTTT. Residues: CASSLVPYSGKKEGLFF. Looking up the rest from reference TRBV5-4 and TRBJ1-4 gives the full variable domain: ETGVTQSPTHLIKTRGQQVTLRCSSQSGHNTVSWYQQALGQGPQFIFQYYREEENGRGNFPPRFSGLQFPNYSSELNVNALELDDSALYLCASSLVPYSGKKEGLFFGSGTQLSVL.

This clone has more than one count but fewer than ten. The V gene is TRBV6-5, the J gene TRBJ2-3; D is perhaps TRBD2 (7 bases). CDR1 is MNHEY, CDR2 SVGAGI, per germline. The CDR3 length is 15 residues. Trimming shortened V by 0 bases and J by 6 bases, and 13 bases separated the two germline ends. In DNA, the CDR3 is TGTGCCAGCAGTTACTCGAGGGGGGGCAGGGATACGCAGTATTTT. This sequence encodes CASSYSRGGRDTQYF.